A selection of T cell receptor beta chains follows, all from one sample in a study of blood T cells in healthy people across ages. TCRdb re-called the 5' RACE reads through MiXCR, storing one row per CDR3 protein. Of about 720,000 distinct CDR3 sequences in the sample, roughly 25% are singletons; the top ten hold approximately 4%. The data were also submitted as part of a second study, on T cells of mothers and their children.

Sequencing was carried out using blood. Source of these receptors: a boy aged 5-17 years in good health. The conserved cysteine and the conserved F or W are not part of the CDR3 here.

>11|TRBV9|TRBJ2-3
ASSRSYTDTQY
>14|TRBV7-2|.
ASSRERERGYNEQF
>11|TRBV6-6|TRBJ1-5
ATNTGSNQPQH
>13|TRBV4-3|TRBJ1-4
ASSPSPGGNEKLF
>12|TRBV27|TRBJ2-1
ASSVQGAYNEQF
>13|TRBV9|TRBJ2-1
ASSVGVSGGNEQF
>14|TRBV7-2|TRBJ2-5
ASSLATGSEIETQY
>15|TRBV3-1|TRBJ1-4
ASSTLGSRGSNEKLF
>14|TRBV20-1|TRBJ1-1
SARDLVDTGNTEAF
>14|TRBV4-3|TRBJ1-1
ASSQDLGHTNTEAF
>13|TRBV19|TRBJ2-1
ASSIRETLYNEQF
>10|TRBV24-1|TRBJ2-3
ATSDYLSTQY
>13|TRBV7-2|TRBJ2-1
ASSLKEAPYNEQF
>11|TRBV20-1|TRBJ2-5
SAAWGAGETQY
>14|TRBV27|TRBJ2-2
ASSLSAAGETGELF
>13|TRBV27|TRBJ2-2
ASSFRGGDTGELF
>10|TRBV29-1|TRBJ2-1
SVEDWQNEQF
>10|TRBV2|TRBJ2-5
ASTDSQETQY
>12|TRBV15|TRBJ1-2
ATSRDTGSYGYT
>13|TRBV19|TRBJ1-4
ASSAERASNEKLF
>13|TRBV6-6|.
ASSCWDRGQHEQY
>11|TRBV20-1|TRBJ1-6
SALRDGNSPLH
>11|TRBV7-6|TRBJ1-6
ASSWDSDSPLH
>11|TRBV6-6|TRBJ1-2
ASRWTEDYGYT
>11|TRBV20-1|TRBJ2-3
SAGQASTDTQY
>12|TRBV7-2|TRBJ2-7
ASSSGGSSYEQY
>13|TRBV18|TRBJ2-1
ASSPPGTGANEQF
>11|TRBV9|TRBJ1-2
ASSVSGSYGYT
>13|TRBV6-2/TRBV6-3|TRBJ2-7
ASSFHGTSSYEQY
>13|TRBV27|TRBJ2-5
ASLHPGQSTETQY
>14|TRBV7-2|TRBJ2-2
ASSLVATENTGELF
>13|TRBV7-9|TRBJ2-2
ASSFFDRGTGELF
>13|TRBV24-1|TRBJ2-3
ATSDLRSTTDTQY
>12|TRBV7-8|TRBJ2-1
ASGPGSSYNEQF
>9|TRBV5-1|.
ASRRWDEQY
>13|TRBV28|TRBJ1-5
ASSFTGGGGQPQH
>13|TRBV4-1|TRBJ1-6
ASSQGDRGNSPLH
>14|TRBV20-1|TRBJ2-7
SARDPLRGLTYEQY
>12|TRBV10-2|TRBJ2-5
ASRTSGRGETQY
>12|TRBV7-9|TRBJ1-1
ASSAGLGNTEAF
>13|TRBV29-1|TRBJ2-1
SAVPTSGSYNEQF
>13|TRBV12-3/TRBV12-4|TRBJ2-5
ASSPLGQEEETQY
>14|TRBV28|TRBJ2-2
ASRFGSGQRGGELF
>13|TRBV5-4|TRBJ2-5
ASSPTGPVQETQY
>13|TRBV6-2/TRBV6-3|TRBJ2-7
ASSLTGGEFYEQY
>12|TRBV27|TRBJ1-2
ASSSVGANYGYT
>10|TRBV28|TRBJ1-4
ASSPETVKLF
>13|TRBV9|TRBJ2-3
ASSRRQGNTDTQY
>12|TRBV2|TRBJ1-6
ASSNTGDDSPLH
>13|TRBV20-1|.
SAQRGQGGQETQY
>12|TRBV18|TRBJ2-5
ASSSKGVEETQY
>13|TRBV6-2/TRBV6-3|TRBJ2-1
ASSPKGYGYNEQF
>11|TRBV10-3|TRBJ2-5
AIMGSGKETQY
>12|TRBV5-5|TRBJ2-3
ASRLRGQTDTQY
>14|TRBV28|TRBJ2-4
ASSFRSGMAKNIQY